Shown below are 20 T cell receptor beta chains from a single sample sequenced in a study of graft-versus-host responses after intestinal transplantation. Their cognate antigens are unknown. Here immunoSEQ multiplex PCR was the method, and the copy in TCRdb shows in-frame clones only, minus some. Among more than 70,000 clones, roughly 80% were seen once, and the ten largest hold around 0.86%. Source: unstimulated CD4+ T cells sorted from spleen or lymph node cells, taken before intestinal transplant. These receptors all come from a human donor who received an intestinal transplant.

The genes are TRBV5-4 and TRBJ1-1; 7 bases agree with TRBD1. The germline V gene encodes CDR1 SGHNT and CDR2 YYREEE (reference sequence). V was pared by 0 bases and J by 10 bases, with 9 bases of the junction left unmatched. The CDR3 covers 14 residues. The CDR3 here is CASSLGTGRFRAFF. In DNA, the CDR3 is TGTGCCAGCAGCTTGGGGACAGGAAGGTTTCGAGCTTTCTTT.

The chain carries TRBV18 and TRBJ2-3, with TRBD1 matching over 8 bases. Germline V lookup: CDR1 KGHSH, CDR2 LQKENI. The CDR3 runs 13 residues. With V trimmed by 5 bases and J by 6 bases, 4 bases remained unmatched. The CDR3 is CASSRQGRDTQYF. The CDR3 DNA sequence: TGTGCCAGCTCAAGACAGGGGAGGGATACGCAGTATTTT.

The chain recombines TRBV19 with TRBJ1-1, with D unresolved. Trimming removed 4 bases at V and 4 bases at J, with 10 bases between. CDR3 length equals 13 residues. Per germline, CDR1 LNHDA and CDR2 SQIVND (reference sequence). This CDR3 reads CASSTLRSTEAFF. As DNA, the CDR3 is TGTGCCAGTAGTACCCTTAGGAGCACTGAAGCTTTCTTT.

V gene TRBV28 combines with J gene TRBJ2-1; a possible D gene is TRBD2 (7 bases). The length of the CDR3 is 14 residues. V shed 6 bases and J shed 2 bases, with 11 bases lying between them. Germline V gene data show CDR1 as MDHEN and CDR2 as SYDVKM. The DNA of the CDR3 is TGTGCCAGCAGACGGGGGGCCCCCTACAATGAGCAGTTCTTC. Its translation is CASRRGAPYNEQFF.

V gene TRBV2 combines with J gene TRBJ2-3, with 11 bases that match TRBD2. CDR3 length: 16 amino acids. The germline V gene encodes CDR1 SNHLY and CDR2 FYNNEI. V was clipped by 5 bases and J by 3 bases; unmatched bases: 7. The CDR3 spells CASSFSGGARTDTQYF. CDR3 in DNA: TGTGCCAGCAGTTTTAGCGGGGGGGCGAGAACAGATACGCAGTATTTT.

Comments on this clone: The junction and the germline gene differ at one end; a read error may be behind it. The chain recombines TRBV7-8 with TRBJ1-1; D is possibly TRBD1 (5 bases). Looked up from germline, CDR1 is SGHVS and CDR2 is FQNEAQ. The CDR3 has 13 residues. The CDR3 DNA sequence: TGTGCCAGCAACTTAAGGGGTAACACTGAAGCTTTCTTT. Its translation: CASNLRGNTEAFF.

The chain carries TRBV25-1 and TRBJ2-1; 11 bases align to TRBD2. Germline-derived CDR1 and CDR2 are MGHDK and SYGVNS. V lost 0 bases to trimming and J lost 3 bases; unmatched junction nucleotides: 7. The CDR3 is 18 amino acids. CDR3 residues: CASSEYRVAGGDYNEQFF. As DNA, the CDR3 is TGTGCCAGCAGTGAATATAGGGTAGCGGGGGGGGACTACAATGAGCAGTTCTTC.

CDR3 nucleotides: TGTGCCAGCAGCCAAGGGCTTAGGGGTGAGCAGTTCTTC. Encoded protein: CASSQGLRGEQFF. This sequence joins TRBV4-2 and TRBJ2-1; the D gene is possibly TRBD1 (5 bases). The CDR3 covers 13 residues. Germline V lookup: CDR1 LGHNA, CDR2 YNFKEQ. Trimming stripped 1 base from V and 9 bases from J, with 10 bases between.

CDR3 bases: TGTGCCAGCAGCTTGGCTGGGGCCTTCGGCTACGAGCAGTACTTC. Protein sequence: CASSLAGAFGYEQYF. J is TRBJ2-7 and V is TRBV5-4, with D tentatively TRBD1 (5 bases). The CDR3 extends over 15 amino acids. The germline CDR1 and CDR2 sequences are SGHNT and YYREEE (reference sequence). V was clipped by 0 bases and J by 3 bases, with 13 bases between them. The variable domain in full, completed from reference TRBV5-4 and TRBJ2-7, reads ETGVTQSPTHLIKTRGQQVTLRCSSQSGHNTVSWYQQALGQGPQFIFQYYREEENGRGNFPPRFSGLQFPNYSSELNVNALELDDSALYLCASSLAGAFGYEQYFGPGTRLTVT.

This chain joins TRBV18 and TRBJ2-1; the match to TRBD1 covers 10 bases. V dropped 4 bases and J dropped 4; count of bases not matched to a gene: 7. Germline CDR1 and CDR2: KGHSH and LQKENI. This CDR3 has 16 residues. CDR3 DNA: TGTGCCAGCTCACGTCTAGGGACAGGGGATTACAATGAGCAGTTCTTC. Translation gives CASSRLGTGDYNEQFF. The variable domain in full, with the rest retrieved from reference TRBV18 and TRBJ2-1, is NAGVMQNPRHLVRRRGQEARLRCSPMKGHSHVYWYRQLPEEGLKFMVYLQKENIIDESGMPKERFSAEFPKEGPSILRIQQVVRGDSAAYFCASSRLGTGDYNEQFFGPGTRLTVL.

This clone was seen only a few times. V usage is TRBV5-6 and J usage is TRBJ2-2, with 11 nucleotides matching TRBD2. Germline assignment: CDR1 SGHDT and CDR2 YYEEEE. The CDR3 spans 18 residues. V was clipped by 1 base and J by 3 bases; unmatched bases: 8. CDR3: CASSLTGTSGFYTGELFF. CDR3 bases: TGTGCCAGCAGCTTGACCGGGACTAGCGGATTTTACACCGGGGAGCTGTTTTTT.

V gene TRBV9 combines with J gene TRBJ2-5; 8 nucleotides match TRBD2. The J call is in doubt because the DNA end fits TRBJ2-7 better. The CDR3 is 14 residues long. Germline CDR1 is SGDLS and CDR2 is YYNGEE. This chain's CDR3 is CASSRAGDNYEQYF. CDR3 in DNA: TGTGCCAGCAGCCGAGCGGGAGATAACTACGAGCAGTACTTC.

The rearrangement links TRBV6-5 to TRBJ2-1; TRBD2 might be the D (5 bases). V dropped 2 bases and J dropped 9 bases, with 5 bases sitting between them. Germline V lookup: CDR1 MNHEY, CDR2 SVGAGI. The CDR3 is 11 residues long. For the CDR3, the DNA is TGTGCCAGCAGTTACGCGGGTGAGCAGTTCTTC. Translating it yields CASSYAGEQFF.

This chain connects TRBV6-5 to TRBJ2-5; D is perhaps TRBD1 (6 bases). This CDR3 has 14 residues. Trimming pared 0 bases from V and 7 bases from J, leaving 12 bases between. The V gene's germline CDR1 is MNHEY and CDR2 SVGAGI. This chain's CDR3 is CASSYSWTEGTQYF. The CDR3 nucleotides read TGTGCCAGCAGTTACTCTTGGACAGAGGGGACCCAGTACTTC.

CDR3: CASSESGYGAEAFF. The CDR3 region has the DNA TGTGCCAGCAGTGAGTCGGGGTATGGCGCTGAAGCTTTCTTT. The J gene is TRBJ1-1, the V gene TRBV6-4, with D unclear. The V and J ends lost 3 bases and 6 bases respectively, with 14 bases between them. This CDR3 has 14 amino acids. Germline CDR1 MRHNA, CDR2 SNTAGT.

This rearrangement joins TRBV5-6 to TRBJ2-2, with 9 bases matching TRBD1. Per germline, CDR1 SGHDT and CDR2 YYEEEE. V lost 1 base, J lost 2 bases, and 9 bases stayed unmatched. This CDR3 has 18 amino acids. CDR3 sequence reads: CASSLIGQGISNTGELFF. The CDR3 nucleotides are TGTGCCAGCAGCTTGATCGGACAGGGGATCAGTAACACCGGGGAGCTGTTTTTT.

This chain joins TRBV1 and TRBJ2-7; the table's TRBD1 call for D was not verified on the DNA. TRBV1 is deemed a pseudogene. The CDR3 is 13 residues long. The DNA of the CDR3 is TGCACCAGCAGGCCCCGGACACACTACGAGCAGTACTTC. This codes for CTSRPRTHYEQYF.

This chain joins TRBV6-5 and TRBJ1-2; 8 nucleotides agree with TRBD1. This CDR3 is built from 15 residues. The germline V gene has CDR1 MNHEY and CDR2 SVGAGI. V shed 0 bases, J shed 6 bases, and the junction held 6 bases outside the gene matches. CDR3 DNA sequence: TGTGCCAGCAGTTACTCCCGGTGGACAGGGAATGGCTACACCTTC. Its protein product is CASSYSRWTGNGYTF.

The chain carries TRBV14 and TRBJ2-7; D not certain. The CDR3 runs to 15 residues. Germline loops: CDR1 SGHDN, CDR2 FVKESK. V was cut by 0 bases and J by 0 bases, with 9 bases left in between. CDR3 nucleotide sequence: TGTGCCAGCAGCCAAGATGGGCTAAGCTCCTACGAGCAGTACTTC. Translating it yields CASSQDGLSSYEQYF.

This sequence joins TRBV27 and TRBJ1-2, with 9 bases lining up with TRBD1. This CDR3 spans 19 amino acids. Looked up from germline, CDR1 is MNHEY and CDR2 is SMNVEV (reference sequence). Germline trimming cut 2 bases from V and 2 bases from J; bases unmatched to any gene: 15. CDR3 DNA: TGTGCCAGCAGTTTAAGGGGGGCCGCCCCGGGACAGGGAAACTATGGCTACACCTTC. Translation gives CASSLRGAAPGQGNYGYTF.